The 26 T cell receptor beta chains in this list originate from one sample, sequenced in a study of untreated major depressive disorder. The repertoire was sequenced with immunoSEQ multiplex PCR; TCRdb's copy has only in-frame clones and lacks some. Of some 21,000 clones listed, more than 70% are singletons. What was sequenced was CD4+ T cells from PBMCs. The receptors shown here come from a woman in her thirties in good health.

CDR3 coding DNA: TGTGCCAGCAGCTTAGGGGACATCGATACGCAGTATTTT. Its translation is CASSLGDIDTQYF. The chain is built from TRBV11-3 and TRBJ2-3, with D maybe TRBD1 (6 bases). Trimming removed 1 base at V and 6 bases at J, with 8 bases between. The CDR3 is 13 amino acids. The germline CDR1 and CDR2 sequences are SGHNT and YENEEA.

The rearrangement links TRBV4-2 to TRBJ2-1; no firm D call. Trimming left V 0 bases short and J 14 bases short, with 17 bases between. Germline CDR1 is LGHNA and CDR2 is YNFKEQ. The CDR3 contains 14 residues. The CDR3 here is CASSQEYTALEKFF. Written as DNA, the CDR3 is TGTGCCAGCAGCCAAGAATACACAGCCCTCGAGAAGTTCTTC.

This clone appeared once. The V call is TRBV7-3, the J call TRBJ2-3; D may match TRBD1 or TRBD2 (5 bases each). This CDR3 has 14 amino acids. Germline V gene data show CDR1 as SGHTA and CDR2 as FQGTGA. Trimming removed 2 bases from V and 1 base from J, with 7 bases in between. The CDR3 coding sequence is TGTGCCAGCAGCTTATTGGGGGGCACAGATACGCAGTATTTT. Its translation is CASSLLGGTDTQYF.

CDR3 nucleotide sequence: TGTGCCAGCAGCACCCAACAGAACACTGAAGCTTTCTTT. This codes for CASSTQQNTEAFF. The chain is built from TRBV5-6 and TRBJ1-1, with D unresolved. V lost 4 bases and J 1 base, leaving 8 bases between the germline ends. The CDR3 totals 13 residues. Germline V gene lookup returns CDR1 SGHDT and CDR2 YYEEEE.

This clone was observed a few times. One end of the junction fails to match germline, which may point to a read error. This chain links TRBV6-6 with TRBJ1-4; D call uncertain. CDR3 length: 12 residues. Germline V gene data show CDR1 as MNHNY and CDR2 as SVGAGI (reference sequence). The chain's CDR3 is CASSYPEGPRGF. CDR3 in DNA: TGTGCCAGCAGTTACCCGGAAGGACCACGGGGTTTT.

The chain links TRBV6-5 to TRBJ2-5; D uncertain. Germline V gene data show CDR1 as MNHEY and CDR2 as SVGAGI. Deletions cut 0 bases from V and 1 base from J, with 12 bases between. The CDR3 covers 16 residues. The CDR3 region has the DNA TGTGCCAGCAGTTACTCCCAGCCTGGGCTCCAAGAGACCCAGTACTTC. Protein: CASSYSQPGLQETQYF.

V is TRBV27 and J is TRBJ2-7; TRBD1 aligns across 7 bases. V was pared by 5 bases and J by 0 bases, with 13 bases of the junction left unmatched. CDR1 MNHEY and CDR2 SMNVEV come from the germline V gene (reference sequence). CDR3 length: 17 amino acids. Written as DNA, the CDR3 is TGTGCCAGCAGTCCGTACCTCCCGGGACAGAGCTCCTACGAGCAGTACTTC. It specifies CASSPYLPGQSSYEQYF.

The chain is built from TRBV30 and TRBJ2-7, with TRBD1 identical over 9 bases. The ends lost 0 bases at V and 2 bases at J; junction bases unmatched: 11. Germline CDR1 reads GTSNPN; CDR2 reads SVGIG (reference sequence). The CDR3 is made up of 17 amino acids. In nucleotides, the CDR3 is TGTGCCTGGAGTGTCGCCACTCCGGGACAGGGACCCTACGAGCAGTACTTC. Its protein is CAWSVATPGQGPYEQYF.

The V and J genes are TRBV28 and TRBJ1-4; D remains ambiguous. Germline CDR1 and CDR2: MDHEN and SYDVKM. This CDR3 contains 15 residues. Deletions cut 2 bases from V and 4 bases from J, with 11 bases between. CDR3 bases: TGTGCCAGCAGTTTAGAACCGACGATTAATGAAAAACTGTTTTTT. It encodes CASSLEPTINEKLFF.

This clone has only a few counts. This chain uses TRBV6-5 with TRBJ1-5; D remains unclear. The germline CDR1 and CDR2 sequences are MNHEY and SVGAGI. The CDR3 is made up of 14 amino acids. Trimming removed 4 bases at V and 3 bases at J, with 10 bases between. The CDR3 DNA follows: TGTGCCAGCAGTTCCAATACCGTCAATCAGCCCCAGCATTTT. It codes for CASSSNTVNQPQHF.

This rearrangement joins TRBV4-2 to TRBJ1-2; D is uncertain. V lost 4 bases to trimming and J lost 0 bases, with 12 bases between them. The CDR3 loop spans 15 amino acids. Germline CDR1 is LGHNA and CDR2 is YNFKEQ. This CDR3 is CASSPTPGTNYGYTF. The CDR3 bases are TGTGCCAGCAGCCCGACGCCGGGTACTAACTATGGCTACACCTTC.

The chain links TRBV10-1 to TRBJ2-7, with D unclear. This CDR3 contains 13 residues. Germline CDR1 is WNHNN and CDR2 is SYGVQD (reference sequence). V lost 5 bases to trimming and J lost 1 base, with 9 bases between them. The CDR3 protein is CASSWTGSYEQYF. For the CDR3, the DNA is TGCGCCAGCAGTTGGACCGGGTCCTACGAGCAGTACTTC.

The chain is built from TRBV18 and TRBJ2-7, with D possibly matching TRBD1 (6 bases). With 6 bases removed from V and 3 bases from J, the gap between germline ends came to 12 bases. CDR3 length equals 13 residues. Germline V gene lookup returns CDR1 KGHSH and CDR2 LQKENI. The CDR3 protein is CASSAGVNYEQYF. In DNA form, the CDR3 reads TGTGCCAGCTCGGCAGGGGTGAACTACGAGCAGTACTTC.

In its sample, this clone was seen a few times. The CDR3, as DNA: TGTGCCAGCACTGGAGGGGGACGCATGGAGACTAATGAAAAACTGTTTTTT. Translated: CASTGGGRMETNEKLFF. The chain links TRBV2 to TRBJ1-4; D perhaps matches TRBD1 (6 bases). Per germline, CDR1 SNHLY and CDR2 FYNNEI. This CDR3 contains 17 residues. Trimming took off 7 bases at V and 2 bases at J, with 20 bases between the two ends.

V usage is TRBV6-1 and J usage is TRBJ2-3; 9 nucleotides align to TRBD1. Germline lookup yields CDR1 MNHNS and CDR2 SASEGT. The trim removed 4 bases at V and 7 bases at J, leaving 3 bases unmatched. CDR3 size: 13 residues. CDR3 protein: CASSGDRDNTQYF. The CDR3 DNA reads TGTGCCAGCAGTGGGGACAGGGATAATACGCAGTATTTT.

CDR3 nucleotide sequence: TGTGCCAGCAGTTTTACCCTGAGCTCCTATAATTCACCCCTCCACTTT. Amino acids: CASSFTLSSYNSPLHF. This chain links TRBV27 with TRBJ1-6, with D uncertain. This CDR3 spans 16 amino acids. CDR1 and CDR2 from the germline V gene are MNHEY and SMNVEV (reference sequence). The V end lost 3 bases, the J end lost 0 bases, and 9 bases lay between the germline ends.

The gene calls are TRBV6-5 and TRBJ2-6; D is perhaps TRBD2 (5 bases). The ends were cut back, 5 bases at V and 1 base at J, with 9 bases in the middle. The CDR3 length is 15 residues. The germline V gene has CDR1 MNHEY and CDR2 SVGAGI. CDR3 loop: CASSTTGSGANVLTF. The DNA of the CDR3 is TGTGCCAGCAGTACTACGGGGTCTGGGGCCAACGTCCTGACTTTC.

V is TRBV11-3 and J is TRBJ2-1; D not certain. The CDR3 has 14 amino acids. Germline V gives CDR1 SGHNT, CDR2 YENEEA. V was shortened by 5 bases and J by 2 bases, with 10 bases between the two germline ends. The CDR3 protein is CASSVDGPYNEQFF. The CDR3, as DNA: TGTGCCAGCAGCGTGGATGGGCCCTACAATGAGCAGTTCTTC.

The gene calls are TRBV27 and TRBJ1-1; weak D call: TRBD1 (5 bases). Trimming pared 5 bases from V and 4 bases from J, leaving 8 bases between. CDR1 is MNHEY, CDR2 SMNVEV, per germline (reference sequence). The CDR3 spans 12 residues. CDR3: CASSTGGTEAFF. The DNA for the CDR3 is TGTGCCAGCAGTACTGGGGGCACTGAAGCTTTCTTT.

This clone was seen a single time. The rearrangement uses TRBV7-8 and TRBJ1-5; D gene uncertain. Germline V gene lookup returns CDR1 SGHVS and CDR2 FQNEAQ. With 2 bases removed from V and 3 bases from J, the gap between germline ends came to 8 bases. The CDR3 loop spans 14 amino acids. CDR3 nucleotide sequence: TGTGCCAGCAGCTTAATGGCGGACAATCAGCCCCAGCATTTT. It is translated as CASSLMADNQPQHF.

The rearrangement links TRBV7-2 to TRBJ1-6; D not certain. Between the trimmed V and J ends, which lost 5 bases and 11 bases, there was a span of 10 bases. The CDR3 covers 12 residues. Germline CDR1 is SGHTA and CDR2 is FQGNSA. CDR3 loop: CASSTQYPPLHF. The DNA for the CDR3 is TGTGCCAGCAGCACTCAGTATCCACCCCTCCACTTT.

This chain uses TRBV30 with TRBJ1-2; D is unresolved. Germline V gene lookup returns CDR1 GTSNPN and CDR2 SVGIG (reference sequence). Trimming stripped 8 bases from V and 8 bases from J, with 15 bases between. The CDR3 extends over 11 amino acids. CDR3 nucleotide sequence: TGTGCCCTCGGCACGTACGGCGGCTACACCTTC. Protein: CALGTYGGYTF.

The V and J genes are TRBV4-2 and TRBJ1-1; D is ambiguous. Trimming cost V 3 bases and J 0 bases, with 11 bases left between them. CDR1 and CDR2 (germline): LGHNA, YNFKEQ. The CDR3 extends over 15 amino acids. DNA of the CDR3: TGTGCCAGCAGCCAGGACCGGGCCATGAACACTGAAGCTTTCTTT. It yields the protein CASSQDRAMNTEAFF.

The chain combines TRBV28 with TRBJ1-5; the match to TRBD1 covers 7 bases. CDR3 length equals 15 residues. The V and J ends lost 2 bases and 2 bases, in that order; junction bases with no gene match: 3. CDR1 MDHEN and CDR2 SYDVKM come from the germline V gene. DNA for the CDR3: TGTGCCAGCAGTTTAGAGGGGGCCGGCAATCAGCCCCAGCATTTT. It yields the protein CASSLEGAGNQPQHF.

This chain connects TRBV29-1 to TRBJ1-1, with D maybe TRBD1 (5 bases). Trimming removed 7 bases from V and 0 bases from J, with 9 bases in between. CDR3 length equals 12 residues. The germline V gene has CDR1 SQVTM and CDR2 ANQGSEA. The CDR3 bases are TGCAGCGGGCGACAGATGAACACTGAAGCTTTCTTT. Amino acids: CSGRQMNTEAFF.

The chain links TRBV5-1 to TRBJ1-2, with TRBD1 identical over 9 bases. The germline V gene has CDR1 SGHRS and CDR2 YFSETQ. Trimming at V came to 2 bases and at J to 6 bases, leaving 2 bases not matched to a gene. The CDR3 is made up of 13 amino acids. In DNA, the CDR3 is TGCGCCAGCAGCTTAGGACAGGGGAATGGCTACACCTTC. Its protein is CASSLGQGNGYTF.